Listed here are 14 T cell receptor beta chains from one sample, sequenced in a study of T cell repertoires in cytomegalovirus infection. Using its own MiXCR run on the reads, TCRdb lists one record per CDR3 protein. The sample lists approximately 770,000 distinct CDR3 sequences, 29% occurring once. Their antigen targets remain unknown. The sequenced sample was cultured CD8+ T cells from PBMCs, obtained from culture after CMV antigen stimulation. The receptors come from a human donor in good health (CMV status not recorded). Some clones in this sample may be carry-over from other donors' samples.

The sample holds a few counts of this clonotype. The chain joins TRBV7-9 to TRBJ2-1; D perhaps matches TRBD1 (5 bases). Germline V gene sequence: CDR1 SEHNR, CDR2 FQNEAQ (reference sequence). V lost 1 base, J lost 8 bases, and 9 bases lay in between. The CDR3 is made up of 13 amino acids. CDR3 loop: CASSLGREDEQFF. CDR3 nucleotides: TGTGCCAGCAGCTTAGGCAGGGAAGATGAGCAGTTCTTC. Filled out from reference TRBV7-9 and TRBJ2-1, the complete variable domain reads DTGVSQNPRHKITKRGQNVTFRCDPISEHNRLYWYRQTLGQGPEFLTYFQNEAQLEKSRLLSDRFSAERPKGSFSTLEIQRTEQGDSAMYLCASSLGREDEQFFGPGTRLTVL.

V is TRBV7-9 and J is TRBJ2-4, with D possibly TRBD2 on 6 matching bases. Per germline, CDR1 SEHNR and CDR2 FQNEAQ (reference sequence). The CDR3 consists of 16 residues. V lost 3 bases, J lost 3 bases, and 15 bases lay in between. Here the CDR3 reads CASSFPSDLGKNIQYF. In DNA form, the CDR3 reads TGTGCCAGCAGCTTTCCTAGCGACCTAGGCAAAAACATTCAGTACTTC. The complete variable domain, with remaining parts taken from reference TRBV7-9 and TRBJ2-4, reads DTGVSQNPRHKITKRGQNVTFRCDPISEHNRLYWYRQTLGQGPEFLTYFQNEAQLEKSRLLSDRFSAERPKGSFSTLEIQRTEQGDSAMYLCASSFPSDLGKNIQYFGAGTRLSVL.

The V call is TRBV20-1, the J call TRBJ2-4, with TRBD1 as a possible D gene (6 bases). The CDR3 has 13 residues. CDR1 and CDR2 (germline): DFQATT, SNEGSKA (reference sequence). V lost 5 bases to trimming and J lost 6 bases, with 14 bases between them. CDR3 sequence: CSALTGNGNIQYF. The DNA of the CDR3 is TGCAGTGCTTTAACAGGGAACGGAAACATTCAGTACTTC.

This clonotype came up a few times. The chain employs TRBV7-6 and TRBJ1-6, with no clear D. Looked up from germline, CDR1 is SGHVS and CDR2 is FNYEAQ. The CDR3 contains 16 residues. The V gene lost 5 bases and the J gene lost 0 bases, with 11 bases spanning the gap. The CDR3 sequence: CASSPVRSSYNSPLHF. CDR3 coding DNA: TGTGCCAGCAGCCCCGTGAGGAGCTCCTATAATTCACCCCTCCACTTT.

The chain has TRBV5-6 and TRBJ2-1, with TRBD1 matching over 7 bases. The CDR3 sequence is 16 residues long. Trimming removed 4 bases from V and 7 bases from J; junction bases left unmatched: 14. In germline, CDR1 is SGHDT, CDR2 YYEEEE. The CDR3 DNA follows: TGTGCCAGCAGCCTCGACAGGGACGTTTCGGGGAATGAGCAGTTCTTC. Translating gives CASSLDRDVSGNEQFF.

The chain uses TRBV2 and TRBJ2-2, with TRBD1 matching 7 bases. Germline trimming cut 8 bases from V and 0 bases from J; bases unmatched to any gene: 9. The CDR3 has 16 amino acids. Germline CDR1 and CDR2: SNHLY and FYNNEI. CDR3 bases: TGTGCCAGCGACGACAGACAGGGTTCGAACACCGGGGAGCTGTTTTTT. Its translation: CASDDRQGSNTGELFF.

This chain connects TRBV2 to TRBJ2-7; D unclear. CDR3 length: 14 amino acids. The ends were cut back, 4 bases at V and 0 bases at J, with 10 bases in the middle. CDR1 SNHLY and CDR2 FYNNEI come from the germline V gene. The chain's CDR3 is CASSGHSSSYEQYF. CDR3 in DNA: TGTGCCAGCAGTGGACACTCGAGCTCCTACGAGCAGTACTTC.

V gene TRBV27 combines with J gene TRBJ2-1; the D is unclear. CDR3 length: 14 residues. V lost 2 bases, J lost 8 bases, and 13 bases lay in between. Germline V gene data show CDR1 as MNHEY and CDR2 as SMNVEV (reference sequence). CDR3 in DNA: TGTGCCAGCAGTTTAGGTCAGAATACAGATGAGCAGTTCTTC. As protein: CASSLGQNTDEQFF.

This chain connects TRBV13 to TRBJ2-1, with 10 bases matching TRBD1. CDR1 is PRHDT, CDR2 FYEKMQ, per germline (reference sequence). This CDR3 region has 15 residues. V gave up 5 bases and J gave up 4 bases; unmatched junction bases: 5. CDR3 in DNA: TGTGCCAGCAGCGGGGGGGACAGGGGTTACAATGAGCAGTTCTTC. This encodes CASSGGDRGYNEQFF.

This clonotype has a single count. V usage is TRBV9 and J usage is TRBJ1-2; D call uncertain. Germline CDR1 is SGDLS and CDR2 is YYNGEE. With 4 bases removed from V and 8 bases from J, the gap between germline ends came to 15 bases. The CDR3 totals 13 residues. The CDR3: CASSPLGIRGYTF. In DNA form, the CDR3 reads TGTGCCAGCAGCCCTTTAGGGATAAGGGGCTACACCTTC.

The sample holds a few counts of this clonotype. The V gene is TRBV20-1, the J gene TRBJ2-4; 7 nucleotides align to TRBD2. The CDR3 has 14 amino acids. V trimming: 3 bases; J trimming: 1 base; junction bases outside the gene matches: 3. Germline V gene data show CDR1 as DFQATT and CDR2 as SNEGSKA (reference sequence). This CDR3 is CSASGGSAKNIQYF. The CDR3 DNA sequence: TGCAGTGCTAGCGGGGGGAGCGCCAAAAACATTCAGTACTTC.

There are a few counts of this clonotype. CDR3 in amino acids: CASSIDWSTGEIYQPQHF. The CDR3 DNA sequence: TGTGCCAGTAGTATAGATTGGTCGACAGGGGAGATCTATCAGCCCCAGCATTTT. The chain recombines TRBV19 with TRBJ1-5, with TRBD1 matching over 8 bases. The CDR3 covers 18 residues. Germline trimming cut 0 bases from V and 5 bases from J; bases unmatched to any gene: 12. From germline, CDR1 is LNHDA and CDR2 SQIVND (reference sequence).

This clonotype was seen only a few times. V is TRBV5-6 and J is TRBJ2-1; no firm D call. Trimming took off 2 bases at V and 9 bases at J, with 15 bases between the two ends. The CDR3 length is 14 residues. Germline CDR1 reads SGHDT; CDR2 reads YYEEEE. The CDR3 region has the DNA TGTGCCAGCAGCTTCGGGCGCCCAAACAGTGAGCAGTTCTTC. Encoded protein: CASSFGRPNSEQFF. The variable domain in full, completed from reference TRBV5-6 and TRBJ2-1, reads DAGVTQSPTHLIKTRGQQVTLRCSPKSGHDTVSWYQQALGQGPQFIFQYYEEEERQRGNFPDRFSGHQFPNYSSELNVNALLLGDSALYLCASSFGRPNSEQFFGPGTRLTVL.

This clonotype has more than one count but fewer than ten. This chain links TRBV2 with TRBJ2-5, with TRBD1 as a possible D gene (6 bases). CDR1 is SNHLY, CDR2 FYNNEI, per germline. The CDR3 runs 13 residues. V gave up 9 bases and J gave up 3 bases, with 14 bases separating them. CDR3 sequence: CARLQGSEETQYF. The CDR3, as DNA: TGTGCCAGACTACAGGGTTCCGAAGAGACCCAGTACTTC.